The 25 T cell receptor beta chains below come from one sample, sequenced in a study of T cells in Graves' hyperthyroidism and ophthalmopathy. RNA transcripts yielded amplified TCR beta CDR3 regions. RT-PCR in the first round (using the HTBI primer set) targeted the TCR CDR3. TCRdb passed the multiplex PCR reads through MiXCR, listing each CDR3 protein once. The data show 700,000 to 950,000 distinct CDR3 sequences, under 45% seen once. The sequencing input was blood. The receptors shown here come from a woman in her forties with Graves' hyperthyroidism.

This clonotype was recorded at least ten times. This rearrangement joins TRBV29-1 to TRBJ2-5, with D possibly being TRBD2 (6 bases). The CDR3 totals 16 residues. The V gene lost 2 bases and the J gene lost 4 bases, with 20 bases spanning the gap. Germline CDR1 reads SQVTM; CDR2 reads ANQGSEA. The CDR3 reads CSVETGWEVARETQYF. DNA of the CDR3: TGCAGCGTTGAAACGGGGTGGGAGGTGGCACGAGAGACCCAGTACTTC.

There are a few counts of this clonotype. The chain couples TRBV29-1 to TRBJ1-1; D gene unclear. Germline lookup yields CDR1 SQVTM and CDR2 ANQGSEA. This CDR3 comprises 12 residues. The V end was cut by 7 bases, the J end by 3 bases, with 12 bases between. The CDR3 sequence: CSAVIGDTEAFF. Written as DNA, the CDR3 is TGCAGCGCCGTCATCGGGGACACTGAAGCTTTCTTT.

This clonotype was detected many times. The V and J genes are TRBV5-1 and TRBJ2-3, with D possibly being TRBD2 (6 bases). This CDR3 has 15 residues. CDR1 SGHRS and CDR2 YFSETQ come from the germline V gene. V lost 5 bases and J 3 bases, leaving 16 bases between the germline ends. CDR3: CASREGVRRTDTQYF. The CDR3 nucleotides read TGCGCCAGCAGGGAGGGCGTTAGGCGGACAGATACGCAGTATTTT. Together with reference TRBV5-1 and TRBJ2-3, the CDR3 gives the full variable domain: KAGVTQTPRYLIKTRGQQVTLSCSPISGHRSVSWYQQTPGQGLQFLFEYFSETQRNKGNFPGRFSGRQFSNSRSEMNVSTLELGDSALYLCASREGVRRTDTQYFGPGTRLTVL.

In the case of this clonotype: The germline gene is not matched at one end of the junction; a read error may be the cause. This chain connects TRBV7-3 to TRBJ1-3; weak D call: TRBD1 (5 bases). CDR3 length: 17 amino acids. In germline, CDR1 is SGHTA, CDR2 FQGTGA. The CDR3 loop is CASSLTGEVRLGKTIYF. The CDR3 DNA is TGTGCCAGCAGCTTAACGGGGGAGGTCCGCTTGGGAAAAACCATATATTTT.

V gene TRBV9 combines with J gene TRBJ1-4; TRBD1 might be the D (5 bases). The CDR3 totals 16 residues. Germline V CDR1 and CDR2: SGDLS, YYNGEE. V was cut by 0 bases and J by 0 bases, with 9 bases left in between. The CDR3 DNA reads TGTGCCAGCAGCGTAGAAGGAGGGGCAACTAATGAAAAACTGTTTTTT. Translated, it gives CASSVEGGATNEKLFF.

The chain links TRBV7-9 to TRBJ2-2; the match to TRBD1 covers 8 bases. Germline V gene sequence: CDR1 SEHNR, CDR2 FQNEAQ (reference sequence). Losses at the gene ends were 5 bases for V and 5 bases for J; bases not matched to a gene: 4. CDR3 length equals 14 residues. The CDR3 reads CASSDQGATGELFF. DNA for the CDR3: TGTGCCAGCAGCGACCAGGGGGCAACCGGGGAGCTGTTTTTT.

A word on this clonotype: A read error may be the cause here, since a much bigger clone is one base away. The rearrangement joins TRBV24-1 to TRBJ1-5, with unresolved D. Germline V CDR1 and CDR2: KGHDR, SFDVKD. There are 14 residues in the CDR3. Trimming removed 5 bases at V and 5 bases at J, with 12 bases between. CDR3 region: CATSGRAEDQPQHF. In DNA form, the CDR3 reads TGTGCCACCAGTGGGAGGGCGGAGGATCAGCCCCAGCATTTT.

This chain uses TRBV5-5 with TRBJ1-3, with D perhaps matching TRBD1 (6 bases). The CDR3 sequence is 18 residues long. In germline, CDR1 is SGHKS, CDR2 YYEKEE (reference sequence). Trimming removed 4 bases from V and 2 bases from J, with 22 bases in between. CDR3 loop: CASSPASGWAGAGNTIYF. The DNA for the CDR3 is TGTGCCAGCAGCCCCGCAAGCGGATGGGCAGGGGCTGGAAACACCATATATTTT.

The chain couples TRBV19 to TRBJ1-2; D gene unclear. CDR1 and CDR2 (germline): LNHDA, SQIVND (reference sequence). Trimming removed 4 bases from V and 4 bases from J, with 10 bases in between. This CDR3 is built from 13 residues. The CDR3 DNA sequence: TGTGCCAGTAGTAACAAGGAGTTCTATGGCTACACCTTC. This codes for CASSNKEFYGYTF. Complete variable domain (other parts from reference TRBV19 and TRBJ1-2): DGGITQSPKYLFRKEGQNVTLSCEQNLNHDAMYWYRQDPGQGLRLIYYSQIVNDFQKGDIAEGYSVSREKKESFPLTVTSAQKNPTAFYLCASSNKEFYGYTFGSGTRLTVV.

This clonotype was seen only a few times. This sequence joins TRBV7-9 and TRBJ2-7, with 9 bases fitting TRBD1. From germline, CDR1 is SEHNR and CDR2 FQNEAQ (reference sequence). The CDR3 consists of 18 residues. Unmatched junction bases numbered 14, after V lost 3 bases and J lost 2 bases. This chain's CDR3 is CASSFSGQGYDFPYEQYF. In DNA form, the CDR3 reads TGTGCCAGCAGCTTCTCTGGACAGGGGTACGATTTTCCCTACGAGCAGTACTTC.

This clonotype is a singleton in its sample. The chain uses TRBV20-1 and TRBJ2-2; 9 positions agree with TRBD1. The CDR3 has 16 amino acids. V lost 4 bases, J lost 6 bases, and 12 bases stayed unmatched. Germline CDR1 is DFQATT and CDR2 is SNEGSKA (reference sequence). For the CDR3, the DNA is TGCAGTGCTATGGATCCGGGACAGGGTGAATCCGGGGAGCTGTTTTTT. This codes for CSAMDPGQGESGELFF.

This clonotype was counted a few times. The J gene is TRBJ2-2, the V gene TRBV20-1, with a weak D call TRBD1 (5 bases). In germline, CDR1 is DFQATT, CDR2 SNEGSKA (reference sequence). The V and J ends lost 0 bases and 3 bases respectively, with 14 bases between them. The CDR3 length is 16 residues. The CDR3 sequence: CSARDQTVRDTGELFF. The CDR3 DNA sequence: TGCAGTGCTAGAGATCAGACAGTTCGCGACACCGGGGAGCTGTTTTTT.

This clonotype came up many times. This chain connects TRBV19 to TRBJ2-7, with 9 bases fitting TRBD1. The length of the CDR3 is 14 residues. The J segment lost 5 bases and the V segment lost 4 bases, leaving 6 bases of the junction unmatched. The germline V gene encodes CDR1 LNHDA and CDR2 SQIVND (reference sequence). CDR3 sequence: CASSTLQGADEQYF. The DNA of the CDR3 is TGTGCCAGTAGTACACTACAGGGGGCGGACGAGCAGTACTTC.

The chain recombines TRBV20-1 with TRBJ2-2, with 8 bases lining up with TRBD1. V lost 5 bases and J lost 5; bases outside the gene matches: 7. CDR1 is DFQATT and CDR2 is SNEGSKA in the germline V gene (reference sequence). The CDR3 contains 14 residues. The CDR3: CSARRTGLTGELFF. CDR3 bases: TGCAGTGCTCGCCGGACAGGGCTGACCGGGGAGCTGTTTTTT.

This clonotype was observed at least ten times. The CDR3 bases are TGTGCCAGCAGCTTAAACGGACAGGGGACGGACCCCCTCCACTTT. Its protein is CASSLNGQGTDPLHF. This chain links TRBV7-3 with TRBJ1-6; 9 bases line up with TRBD1. The CDR3 is 15 residues long. The germline V gene encodes CDR1 SGHTA and CDR2 FQGTGA. V lost 1 base, J lost 13 bases, and 8 bases stayed unmatched.

This rearrangement joins TRBV7-2 to TRBJ1-5; 10 positions agree with TRBD1. This CDR3 is 16 amino acids long. Germline V gene lookup returns CDR1 SGHTA and CDR2 FQGNSA. The trim removed 8 bases at V and 0 bases at J, leaving 7 bases unmatched. This chain's CDR3 is CASSRTGGDSNQPQHF. The DNA of the CDR3 is TGTGCCAGCTCCCGGACAGGGGGGGATAGCAATCAGCCCCAGCATTTT.

This clonotype was seen repeatedly, ten times or more. The chain has TRBV5-6 and TRBJ1-1; no firm D call. The CDR3 is 13 amino acids. Germline loops: CDR1 SGHDT, CDR2 YYEEEE. Trimming stripped 2 bases from V and 8 bases from J, with 13 bases between. The CDR3: CASSFLGLTEAFF. In nucleotides, the CDR3 is TGTGCCAGCAGCTTTCTGGGCCTGACGGAAGCTTTCTTT.

The chain has TRBV12-3 or TRBV12-4 and TRBJ2-7; 9 nucleotides line up with TRBD1. This CDR3 is built from 15 residues. Trimming cost V 6 bases and J 5 bases; bases outside gene matches: 11. The CDR3 DNA reads TGTGCCAGCAGGGCCGGGACAGGGTTTGGTAACGAGCAGTACTTC. Protein product: CASRAGTGFGNEQYF.

The V gene is TRBV27, the J gene TRBJ2-7, with no clear D. The V gene's germline CDR1 is MNHEY and CDR2 SMNVEV (reference sequence). The CDR3 runs to 14 residues. Trimming pared 0 bases from V and 4 bases from J, leaving 10 bases between. The CDR3 coding sequence is TGTGCCAGCAGTTTATCATCGCTCGGGTACGAGCAGTACTTC. Its translation: CASSLSSLGYEQYF.

This clonotype is a singleton in its sample. V gene TRBV15 combines with J gene TRBJ1-5; D is possibly TRBD1 (5 bases). The V gene lost 0 bases and the J gene lost 2 bases, with 11 bases spanning the gap. CDR3 size: 16 residues. Looked up from germline, CDR1 is LNHNV and CDR2 is YYDKDF (reference sequence). The CDR3: CATSREEGAGNQPQHF. The CDR3, as DNA: TGTGCCACCAGCAGAGAGGAAGGGGCAGGCAATCAGCCCCAGCATTTT.

A note on this clonotype: The junction shows a germline mismatch at one end, possibly a read error. V usage is TRBV12-3 or TRBV12-4 and J usage is TRBJ1-5; 9 bases fit TRBD1. This CDR3 has 15 amino acids. The DNA for the CDR3 is TGTGCCAGCAGCCCATGGGGACAGGGCAACCAGCCCCAGCATTTT. Translating it yields CASSPWGQGNQPQHF.

The rearrangement joins TRBV7-3 to TRBJ2-3, with 8 positions matching TRBD2. V gave up 0 bases and J gave up 1 base; unmatched junction bases: 6. The CDR3 runs 17 residues. The V gene's germline CDR1 is SGHTA and CDR2 FQGTGA. This CDR3 reads CASSLTGPGGGTDTQYF. In DNA, the CDR3 is TGTGCCAGCAGCTTAACGGGACCGGGGGGGGGCACAGATACGCAGTATTTT.

V and J are TRBV4-1 and TRBJ1-2; D remains ambiguous. The CDR3 contains 16 residues. V was shortened by 0 bases and J by 2 bases, with 13 bases between the two germline ends. Germline V lookup: CDR1 MGHRA, CDR2 YSYEKL. CDR3 protein: CASSQDGSRRNYGYTF. CDR3 nucleotides: TGCGCCAGCAGCCAAGATGGGTCCAGGAGAAACTATGGCTACACCTTC.

This chain links TRBV12-3 or TRBV12-4 with TRBJ1-6; TRBD1 matches 7 bases. With 5 bases clipped from V and 9 bases from J, the junction kept 10 bases outside the gene matches. The CDR3 covers 15 residues. The CDR3 DNA sequence: TGTGCCAGCAGTGCAAGACAGGGCTGGATTTCACCCCTCCACTTT. It translates to CASSARQGWISPLHF.

This clonotype was recorded many times. V usage is TRBV12-3 or TRBV12-4 and J usage is TRBJ2-5, with D perhaps TRBD1 (6 bases). The CDR3 extends over 14 amino acids. Trimming removed 3 bases from V and 3 bases from J, with 11 bases in between. Written as DNA, the CDR3 is TGTGCCAGCAGTTTGTTACAGGGAAAAGAGACCCAGTACTTC. This codes for CASSLLQGKETQYF.